This T cell receptor (beta chain) was recovered during a study of T-cell reconstitution after alpha-beta-depleted transplantation in children. This clonotype showed up just a few times. In germline, CDR1 is SGHRS, CDR2 YFSETQ. Trimming took 5 bases from V and 3 from J, leaving 25 bases between them. The CDR3 spans 18 residues. Preparing the TCRbeta library involved the use of unique molecular identifiers. In TCRdb, the PCR reads were re-called with MiXCR into one record per CDR3 protein. The profile shows about 610,000 distinct CDR3 sequences, over 9.5% of them singletons. V is TRBV5-1 and J is TRBJ2-3, with D perhaps TRBD1 (6 bases). The sample was PBMCs from the stem cell graft donor, taken from the stem cell graft. This TCR was sampled from a human donor who donated a stem cell graft to a child with acute myeloid leukemia. CDR3 DNA sequence: TGCGCCAGCAGATCCTCGAACACAGGGATTCCAAGTACAGATACGCAGTATTTT. Protein sequence: CASRSSNTGIPSTDTQYF.